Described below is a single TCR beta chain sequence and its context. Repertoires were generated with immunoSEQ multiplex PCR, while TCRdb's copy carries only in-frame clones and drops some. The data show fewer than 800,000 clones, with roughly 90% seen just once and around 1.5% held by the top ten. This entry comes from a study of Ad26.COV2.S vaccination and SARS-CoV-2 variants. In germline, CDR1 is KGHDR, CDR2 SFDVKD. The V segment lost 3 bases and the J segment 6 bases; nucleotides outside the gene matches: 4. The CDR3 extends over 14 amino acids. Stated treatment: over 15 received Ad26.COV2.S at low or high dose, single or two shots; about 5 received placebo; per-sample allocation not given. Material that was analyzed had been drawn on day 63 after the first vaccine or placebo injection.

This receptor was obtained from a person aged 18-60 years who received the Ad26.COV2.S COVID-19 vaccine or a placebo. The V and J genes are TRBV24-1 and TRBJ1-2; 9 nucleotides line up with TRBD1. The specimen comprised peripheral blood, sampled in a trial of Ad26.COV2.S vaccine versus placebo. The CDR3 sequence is CATSDPGTGNGYTF. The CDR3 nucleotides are TGTGCCACCAGTGATCCCGGGACAGGGAATGGCTACACCTTC.